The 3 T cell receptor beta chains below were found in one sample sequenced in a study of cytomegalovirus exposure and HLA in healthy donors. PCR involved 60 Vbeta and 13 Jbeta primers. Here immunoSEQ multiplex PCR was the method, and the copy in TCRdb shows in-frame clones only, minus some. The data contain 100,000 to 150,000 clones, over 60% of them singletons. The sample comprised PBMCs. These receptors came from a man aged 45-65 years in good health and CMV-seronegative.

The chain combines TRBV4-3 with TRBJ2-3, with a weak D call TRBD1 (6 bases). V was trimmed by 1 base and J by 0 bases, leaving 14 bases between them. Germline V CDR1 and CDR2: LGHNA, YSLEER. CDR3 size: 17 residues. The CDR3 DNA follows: TGCGCCAGCAGCCAAGGGTGGGAACAGGGAAGCACAGATACGCAGTATTTT. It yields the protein CASSQGWEQGSTDTQYF.

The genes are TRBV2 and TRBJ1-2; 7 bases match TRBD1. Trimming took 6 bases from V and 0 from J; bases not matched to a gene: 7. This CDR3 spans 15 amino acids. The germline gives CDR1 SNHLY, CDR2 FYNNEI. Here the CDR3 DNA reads TGTGCCAGCAGCCCCACAGGGGCTCCTAACTATGGCTACACCTTC. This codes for CASSPTGAPNYGYTF.

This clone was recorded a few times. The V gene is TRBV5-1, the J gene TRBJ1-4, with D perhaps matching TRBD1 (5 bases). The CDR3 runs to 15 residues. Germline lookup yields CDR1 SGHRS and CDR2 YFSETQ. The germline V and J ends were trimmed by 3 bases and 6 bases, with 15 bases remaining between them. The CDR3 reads CASSWGRGRDEKLFF. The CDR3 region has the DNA TGCGCCAGCAGCTGGGGGAGGGGCAGGGATGAAAAACTGTTTTTT.